This TCR beta chain was captured by sequencing in a study of radiotherapy plus CTLA-4 blockade in lung cancer. Per the germline V gene, CDR1 is LGHNT and CDR2 is FRNRAP. The CDR3 runs 17 residues. The trim removed 2 bases at V and 5 bases at J, leaving 13 bases unmatched. Assay: immunoSEQ multiplex PCR; the TCRdb copy retains only in-frame clones and omits some. The table records some 15,000 clones, approximately 75% of them present only once. This chain uses TRBV12-5 with TRBJ2-3, with TRBD1 matching 7 bases. Sequencing was performed on peripheral blood, taken from a patient treated with radiotherapy plus ipilimumab. The origin of this receptor is a human donor with non-small cell lung cancer whose response to radiotherapy plus ipilimumab could not be evaluated. The CDR3 loop reads CASGLLSWDSRGDTQYF. The CDR3 bases are TGTGCTAGTGGTTTGTTAAGCTGGGACAGCCGCGGAGATACGCAGTATTTT.